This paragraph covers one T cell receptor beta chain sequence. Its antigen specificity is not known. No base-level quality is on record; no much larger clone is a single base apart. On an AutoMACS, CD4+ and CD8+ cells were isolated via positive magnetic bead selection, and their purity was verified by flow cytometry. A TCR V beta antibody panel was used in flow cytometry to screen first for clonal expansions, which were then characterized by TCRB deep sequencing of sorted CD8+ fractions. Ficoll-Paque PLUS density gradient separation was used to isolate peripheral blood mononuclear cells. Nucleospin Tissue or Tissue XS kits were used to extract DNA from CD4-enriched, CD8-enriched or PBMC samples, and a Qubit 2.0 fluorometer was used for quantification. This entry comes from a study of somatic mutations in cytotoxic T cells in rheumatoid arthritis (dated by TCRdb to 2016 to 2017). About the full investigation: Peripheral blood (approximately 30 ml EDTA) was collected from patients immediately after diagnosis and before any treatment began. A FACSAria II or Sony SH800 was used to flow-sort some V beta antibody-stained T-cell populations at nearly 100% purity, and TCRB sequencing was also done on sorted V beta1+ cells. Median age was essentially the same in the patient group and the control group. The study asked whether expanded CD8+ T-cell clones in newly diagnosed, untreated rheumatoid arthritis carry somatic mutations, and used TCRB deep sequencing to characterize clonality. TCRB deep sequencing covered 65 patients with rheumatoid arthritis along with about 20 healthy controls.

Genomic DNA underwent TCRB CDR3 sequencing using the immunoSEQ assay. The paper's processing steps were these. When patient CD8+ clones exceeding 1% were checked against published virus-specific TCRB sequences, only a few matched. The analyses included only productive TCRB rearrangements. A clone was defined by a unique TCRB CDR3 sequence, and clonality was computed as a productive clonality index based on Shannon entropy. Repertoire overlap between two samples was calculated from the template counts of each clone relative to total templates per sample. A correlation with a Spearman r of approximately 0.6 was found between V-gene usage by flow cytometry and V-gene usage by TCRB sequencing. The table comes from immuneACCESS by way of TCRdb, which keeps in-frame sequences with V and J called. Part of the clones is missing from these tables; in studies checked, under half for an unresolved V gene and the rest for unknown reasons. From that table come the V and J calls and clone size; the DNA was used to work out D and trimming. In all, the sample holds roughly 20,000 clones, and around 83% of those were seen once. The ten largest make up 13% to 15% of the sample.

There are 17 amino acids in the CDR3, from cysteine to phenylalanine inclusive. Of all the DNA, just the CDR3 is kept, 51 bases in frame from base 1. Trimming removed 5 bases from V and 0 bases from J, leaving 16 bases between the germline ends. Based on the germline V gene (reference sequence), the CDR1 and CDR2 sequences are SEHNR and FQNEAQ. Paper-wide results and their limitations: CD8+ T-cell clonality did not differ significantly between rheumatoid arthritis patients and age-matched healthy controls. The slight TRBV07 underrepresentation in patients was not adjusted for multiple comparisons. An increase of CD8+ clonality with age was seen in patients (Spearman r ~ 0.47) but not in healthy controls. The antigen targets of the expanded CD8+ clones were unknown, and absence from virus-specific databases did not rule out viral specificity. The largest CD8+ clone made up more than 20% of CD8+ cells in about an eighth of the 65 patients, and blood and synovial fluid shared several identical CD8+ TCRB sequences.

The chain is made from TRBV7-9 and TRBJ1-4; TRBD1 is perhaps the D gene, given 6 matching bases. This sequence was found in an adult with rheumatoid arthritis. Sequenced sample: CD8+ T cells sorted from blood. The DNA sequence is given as TGTGCCAGCAGCGGCAGGACAGACCTTGCAACTAATGAAAAACTGTTTTTT. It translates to CASSGRTDLATNEKLFF.